This T cell receptor beta chain was identified during a study of T cells in Graves' hyperthyroidism and ophthalmopathy. The investigators amplified TCR beta CDR3 regions from RNA transcripts. HTBI primers were the set used in a first-round RT-PCR of the TCR CDR3. TCRdb reprocessed the multiplex PCR reads with MiXCR, giving one entry per CDR3 protein. The data contain 370,000 or so distinct CDR3 sequences, 13% of them singletons. Deletions cut 3 bases from V and 6 bases from J, with 9 bases between. The V gene's germline CDR1 is DFQATT and CDR2 SNEGSKA (reference sequence). CDR3 length equals 11 residues. The sample holds many counts of this clonotype.

The specimen sequenced was blood. The genes are TRBV20-1 and TRBJ2-7; no firm D call. This clonotype was obtained from a man aged 30-40 years with Graves' hyperthyroidism that later progressed to Graves' ophthalmopathy. CDR3 in amino acids: CSASLVSEQYF. CDR3 DNA sequence: TGCAGTGCTAGTTTAGTCTCCGAGCAGTACTTC.